This T cell receptor beta chain was documented in a study of T cells expressing NK-cell markers. Turning to the study itself: Of eight sequenced donors, seven were HCMV-seropositive and one HCMV-seronegative.

The germline V gene encodes CDR1 MNHNS and CDR2 SASEGT. This CDR3 is built from 14 residues. In generating TCR beta cDNA, 5'RACE template switching with UMIs was used. TCRdb re-called the 5' RACE reads, yielding one record per CDR3 amino acid sequence without DNA. In total, the table holds roughly 350,000 distinct CDR3 sequences. The origin of this receptor is a man aged 18-75 years in good health. The rearrangement links TRBV6-1 to TRBJ1-4; absent DNA, TCRdb's TRBD1 call cannot be checked. The sample consisted of blood T cells: a sorted CD56 or NKG2C T cell subset, CD4+ or CD8+ T cells, or bulk PBMC T cells (not recorded which). CDR3 protein: CASSLTGRREKLFF.